These 29 T cell receptor beta chains were sequenced from one sample in a study of OX40 agonist ivuxolimab in advanced cancers. Library creation used the immunoSEQ multiplex PCR assay. TCRdb re-hosts the immuneACCESS table, in-frame sequences only. Its copies lack some clones; in the studies checked, an unresolved V gene accounts for under half of them, and the cause for the rest is not known. Recorded for this sample are tens of thousands of clones; about 87% of them occurred a single time. In total, the top ten clones hold 6.5% to 9% of the sample. The starting material was CD4+ or CD8+ T cells sorted from blood, obtained in a trial of the OX40 agonist ivuxolimab. The receptors derive from an adult with an advanced solid tumor such as melanoma, head and neck, liver or kidney cancer.

The rearrangement joins TRBV11-2 to TRBJ2-7; the D gene is possibly TRBD1 (6 bases). Trimming left V 1 base short and J 5 bases short, with 9 bases between. The germline V gene has CDR1 SGHAT and CDR2 FQNNGV. The CDR3 extends over 13 amino acids. As DNA, the CDR3 is TGTGCCAGCAGCTTAGGGCAGGGGAACGAGCAGTACTTC. It codes for CASSLGQGNEQYF.

This rearrangement joins TRBV7-2 to TRBJ1-2; TRBD1 aligns across 9 bases. CDR1 and CDR2 from the germline V gene are SGHTA and FQGNSA. This CDR3 is built from 13 residues. Unmatched junction bases numbered 0, after V lost 1 base and J lost 6 bases. The CDR3 DNA is TGTGCCAGCAGCTTAGGGGACAGGGATGGCTACACCTTC. This gives the protein CASSLGDRDGYTF.

The rearrangement uses TRBV6-5 and TRBJ2-7; 7 nucleotides match TRBD1. In germline, CDR1 is MNHEY, CDR2 SVGAGI. The length of the CDR3 is 13 residues. V was pared by 5 bases and J by 5 bases, with 6 bases of the junction left unmatched. The CDR3 reads CASSPTGRHEQYF. The CDR3 bases are TGTGCCAGCAGTCCGACAGGGCGCCACGAGCAGTACTTC.

This clone was picked up one time. This sequence joins TRBV7-8 and TRBJ2-5; no firm D call. Trimming stripped 0 bases from V and 3 bases from J, with 11 bases between. This CDR3 spans 15 amino acids. CDR1 and CDR2 from the germline V gene are SGHVS and FQNEAQ. CDR3 bases: TGTGCCAGCAGCTTAGCGTCCAGGTTAAAAGAGACCCAGTACTTC. Its protein product is CASSLASRLKETQYF.

The chain carries TRBV6-6 and TRBJ1-2; D unresolved. This CDR3 is 13 amino acids long. The germline V and J ends were trimmed by 6 bases and 4 bases, with 12 bases remaining between them. Germline CDR1 reads MNHNY; CDR2 reads SVGAGI (reference sequence). The CDR3 DNA reads as TGTGCCAGCAGCCCTGGACGGATCTATGGCTACACCTTC. This gives the protein CASSPGRIYGYTF.

CDR3 loop: CASTLRGLETQYF. The CDR3 bases are TGTGCCAGCACCCTGCGGGGCTTGGAGACCCAGTACTTC. The chain employs TRBV13 and TRBJ2-5; D perhaps matches TRBD2 (6 bases). Looked up from germline, CDR1 is PRHDT and CDR2 is FYEKMQ (reference sequence). The CDR3 runs to 13 residues. The ends were cut back, 7 bases at V and 5 bases at J, with 14 bases in the middle.

This CDR3 reads CASSSRGTGEQYF. Here the CDR3 DNA reads TGTGCCAGCAGCTCTAGAGGGACGGGGGAGCAGTACTTC. The chain combines TRBV5-4 with TRBJ2-7; D possibly matches TRBD1 or TRBD2 (5 bases each). Per the germline V gene, CDR1 is SGHNT and CDR2 is YYREEE (reference sequence). This CDR3 is 13 amino acids long. Trimming removed 3 bases from V and 7 bases from J, with 14 bases in between.

This chain links TRBV4-1 with TRBJ2-1; D gene unclear. Germline V gene sequence: CDR1 MGHRA, CDR2 YSYEKL. Trimming stripped 4 bases from V and 6 bases from J, with 10 bases between. The length of the CDR3 is 13 residues. The DNA of the CDR3 is TGCGCCAGCAGCCCTTATGAGGTCAATGAGCAGTTCTTC. It codes for CASSPYEVNEQFF.

The sample holds one count of this clone. The gene calls are TRBV14 and TRBJ2-3; no clear D. V was shortened by 1 base and J by 0 bases, with 8 bases between the two germline ends. In germline, CDR1 is SGHDN, CDR2 FVKESK. This CDR3 has 15 residues. CDR3 amino acids: CASSQVTASTDTQYF. The CDR3 DNA sequence: TGTGCCAGCAGCCAAGTCACGGCTAGCACAGATACGCAGTATTTT.

The V call is TRBV7-9, the J call TRBJ1-5; no clear D gene. Trimming took off 3 bases at V and 6 bases at J, with 6 bases between the two ends. In germline, CDR1 is SEHNR, CDR2 FQNEAQ (reference sequence). This CDR3 is 12 amino acids long. The CDR3 protein is CASSFSSQPQHF. CDR3 in DNA: TGTGCCAGCAGCTTTTCAAGTCAGCCCCAGCATTTT. The complete variable domain, with remaining parts taken from reference TRBV7-9 and TRBJ1-5, reads DTGVSQNPRHKITKRGQNVTFRCDPISEHNRLYWYRQTLGQGPEFLTYFQNEAQLEKSRLLSDRFSAERPKGSFSTLEIQRTEQGDSAMYLCASSFSSQPQHFGDGTRLSIL.

Points on this clone: This specimen includes other DNA sequences encoding the same CDR3. V and J are TRBV27 and TRBJ2-7; D is ambiguous. Germline-derived CDR1 and CDR2 are MNHEY and SMNVEV (reference sequence). CDR3 length equals 12 residues. Trimming pared 3 bases from V and 6 bases from J, leaving 9 bases between. CDR3: CASSLVLGEQYF. The CDR3, as DNA: TGTGCCAGCAGTTTGGTACTGGGCGAGCAGTACTTC.

This chain joins TRBV19 and TRBJ1-1, with D possibly TRBD1 on 5 matching bases. CDR3 size: 16 residues. Germline values: CDR1 LNHDA, CDR2 SQIVND (reference sequence). V dropped 3 bases and J dropped 4 bases, with 18 bases sitting between them. The CDR3 is CASSMGQGLTTTEAFF. As DNA, the CDR3 is TGTGCCAGTAGTATGGGGCAGGGTTTAACTACCACTGAAGCTTTCTTT.

The table lists this clone with a few counts. The chain has TRBV28 and TRBJ2-7; 10 nucleotides align to TRBD1. Germline assignment: CDR1 MDHEN and CDR2 SYDVKM. CDR3 length: 13 residues. V trimming: 6 bases; J trimming: 4 bases; junction bases outside the gene matches: 3. The CDR3 region has the DNA TGTGCCAGCAGGACAGGGGGCGGTTACGAGCAGTACTTC. As protein: CASRTGGGYEQYF.

V and J are TRBV5-4 and TRBJ2-7; D uncertain. Germline-derived CDR1 and CDR2 are SGHNT and YYREEE (reference sequence). There are 11 residues in the CDR3. The V and J ends lost 4 bases and 5 bases respectively, with 7 bases between them. In DNA form, the CDR3 reads TGTGCCAGCAGCCGTACCCACGAGCAGTACTTC. It codes for CASSRTHEQYF.

This rearrangement joins TRBV13 to TRBJ2-3; TRBD2 might be the D (6 bases). Trimming cost V 4 bases and J 6 bases, with 14 bases left between them. This CDR3 is 14 amino acids long. Germline CDR1 and CDR2: PRHDT and FYEKMQ (reference sequence). The CDR3, as DNA: TGTGCCAGCAGCTCGCGGCGGGGCCGGGATACGCAGTATTTT. This codes for CASSSRRGRDTQYF.

The chain is built from TRBV6-5 and TRBJ1-5, with 8 bases identical to TRBD1. The J segment lost 6 bases and the V segment lost 3 bases, leaving 7 bases of the junction unmatched. This CDR3 region has 15 residues. Germline assignment: CDR1 MNHEY and CDR2 SVGAGI. The CDR3 region has the DNA TGTGCCAGCAGTTATGGCCAGGGGGCAAGTCAGCCCCAGCATTTT. It codes for CASSYGQGASQPQHF.

The chain has TRBV2 and TRBJ1-3, with 9 bases that match TRBD1. V shed 0 bases, J shed 7 bases, and the junction held 10 bases outside the gene matches. The CDR3 totals 17 residues. Germline CDR1 and CDR2: SNHLY and FYNNEI. The CDR3 DNA is TGTGCCAGCAGTGAAGCGCTTTATGGGACAGGGTTTAACACCATATATTTT. This gives the protein CASSEALYGTGFNTIYF.

V usage is TRBV7-9 and J usage is TRBJ2-1; D remains unclear. Germline-derived CDR1 and CDR2 are SEHNR and FQNEAQ (reference sequence). The CDR3 is made up of 12 amino acids. The V gene lost 4 bases and the J gene lost 3 bases, with 4 bases spanning the gap. The CDR3 here is CASSSNYNEQFF. The DNA for the CDR3 is TGTGCCAGCAGCTCAAACTACAATGAGCAGTTCTTC.

The rearrangement uses TRBV7-8 and TRBJ2-1; 7 nucleotides align to TRBD1. The germline V gene encodes CDR1 SGHVS and CDR2 FQNEAQ. CDR3 length equals 21 residues. Trimming removed 1 base from V and 8 bases from J; junction bases left unmatched: 26. The CDR3 sequence is CASSLVWGRGQPDLLHYEQFF. CDR3 bases: TGTGCCAGCAGCTTAGTTTGGGGAAGGGGGCAGCCCGACTTACTACACTATGAGCAGTTCTTC. Looking up the rest from reference TRBV7-8 and TRBJ2-1 gives the full variable domain: GAGVSQSPRYKVAKRGQDVALRCDPISGHVSLFWYQQALGQGPEFLTYFQNEAQLDKSGLPSDRFFAERPEGSVSTLKIQRTQQEDSAVYLCASSLVWGRGQPDLLHYEQFFGPGTRLTVL.

This chain uses TRBV10-1 with TRBJ2-3; perhaps D is TRBD1 or TRBD2 (5 bases each). V dropped 0 bases and J dropped 0 bases, with 13 bases sitting between them. CDR3 size: 17 residues. From germline, CDR1 is WNHNN and CDR2 SYGVQD (reference sequence). The CDR3 nucleotides read TGCGCCAGCAGTGAGTCGATGGGACGGCGGAGCACAGATACGCAGTATTTT. As protein: CASSESMGRRSTDTQYF.

Turning to this clone: A clone one base away is much larger, so this may be a read error. The gene calls are TRBV27 and TRBJ2-1; weak D call: TRBD2 (6 bases). The germline V and J ends were trimmed by 5 bases and 7 bases, with 6 bases remaining between them. This CDR3 has 11 amino acids. Per the germline V gene, CDR1 is MNHEY and CDR2 is SMNVEV (reference sequence). The CDR3 region is CASSGGNEQFF. CDR3 coding DNA: TGTGCCAGCAGTGGGGGGAATGAGCAGTTCTTC.

This clone was seen once. The J gene is TRBJ1-1, the V gene TRBV14; 8 bases are a match to TRBD1. The V segment lost 4 bases and the J segment 0 bases; nucleotides outside the gene matches: 13. The CDR3 extends over 18 amino acids. Germline loops: CDR1 SGHDN, CDR2 FVKESK. CDR3 loop: CASSPRWAGGPVNTEAFF. The CDR3 DNA follows: TGTGCCAGCAGCCCAAGATGGGCAGGGGGCCCCGTGAACACTGAAGCTTTCTTT.

As DNA, the CDR3 is TGTGCCAGCAGTCAGGGCGGCGACGAGCAGTACTTC. This encodes CASSQGGDEQYF. J is TRBJ2-7 and V is TRBV6-1; tentatively, D is TRBD1 (5 bases). The CDR3 length is 12 residues. V was trimmed by 5 bases and J by 5 bases, leaving 10 bases between them. Germline V gives CDR1 MNHNS, CDR2 SASEGT.

J is TRBJ1-2 and V is TRBV5-4, with 12 bases that match TRBD1. Trimming removed 6 bases from V and 7 bases from J; junction bases left unmatched: 7. The CDR3 has 14 residues. Germline CDR1 is SGHNT and CDR2 is YYREEE (reference sequence). The CDR3 coding sequence is TGTGCCAGCATCGCCGGGACAGGGGGCTCTGGCTACACCTTC. Amino acid sequence: CASIAGTGGSGYTF.

The chain carries TRBV27 and TRBJ2-2; TRBD2 matches 10 bases. The V segment lost 6 bases and the J segment 8 bases; nucleotides outside the gene matches: 12. Germline CDR1 MNHEY, CDR2 SMNVEV (reference sequence). The CDR3 totals 16 residues. In nucleotides, the CDR3 is TGTGCCAGCAGACAAGCGGGAGGGCCGACGTCAGGGGAGCTGTTTTTT. Its protein product is CASRQAGGPTSGELFF.

This clone appeared a single time. This chain joins TRBV12-5 and TRBJ2-2, with 10 bases matching TRBD1. Germline V lookup: CDR1 LGHNT, CDR2 FRNRAP. The CDR3 loop spans 18 amino acids. V was clipped by 0 bases and J by 2 bases; unmatched bases: 6. CDR3: CASGLVTGTGVNTGELFF. As DNA, the CDR3 is TGTGCTAGTGGTTTGGTGACCGGGACAGGGGTCAACACCGGGGAGCTGTTTTTT.

The rearrangement links TRBV4-1 to TRBJ1-5; D uncertain. V was clipped by 0 bases and J by 4 bases, with 7 bases between them. The CDR3 loop spans 14 amino acids. The germline CDR1 and CDR2 sequences are MGHRA and YSYEKL. CDR3 DNA sequence: TGCGCCAGCAGCCAAGACGACTTGAATCAGCCCCAGCATTTT. This sequence encodes CASSQDDLNQPQHF.

In this sample, this clone turned up once. This rearrangement joins TRBV11-3 to TRBJ2-2; 10 positions match TRBD1. The CDR3 loop spans 15 amino acids. The junction had 6 bases not matched to a gene; V was cut back by 6 bases and J by 5 bases. Germline V gives CDR1 SGHNT, CDR2 YENEEA. The DNA of the CDR3 is TGTGCCAGCAGATCTCCGGGACAGGGGACCGGGGAGCTGTTTTTT. Translating it yields CASRSPGQGTGELFF.

The CDR3: CASSPVTGEGEAFF. CDR3 in DNA: TGTGCCAGCAGCCCCGTGACAGGGGAAGGTGAAGCTTTCTTT. J is TRBJ1-1 and V is TRBV9; 8 bases are a match to TRBD1. CDR3 length equals 14 residues. Germline V gene lookup returns CDR1 SGDLS and CDR2 YYNGEE. Germline trimming cut 4 bases from V and 7 bases from J; bases unmatched to any gene: 9.